Presented here are 6 T cell receptor beta chains from one specimen sequenced in a study of cytotoxic CD8 clonotypes in ibrutinib-treated CLL (dated by TCRdb to about 2021). The library was produced with the immunoSEQ multiplex PCR assay. TCRdb stores this immuneACCESS table with in-frame sequences only. Part of the clones is absent; in the studies checked, under half of the shortfall reflects unresolved V genes, and no reason is known for the rest. The sample table holds some 43,000 clones, of which about 70% were seen once. The ten largest make up 9.5% to 15% of the sample. The sample's time point, from its label and the paper: 12 months on ibrutinib. Source: PBMCs, taken after 12 months of ibrutinib treatment. The receptors were sampled from a human donor with chronic lymphocytic leukemia.

The chain links TRBV29-1 to TRBJ1-2; D is possibly TRBD1 (5 bases). The CDR3 extends over 13 amino acids. The V end lost 4 bases, the J end lost 5 bases, and 14 bases lay between the germline ends. Germline lookup yields CDR1 SQVTM and CDR2 ANQGSEA. The CDR3 DNA reads TGCAGCGTTGCTCCGGGACTACAATATGGCTACACCTTC. Translated: CSVAPGLQYGYTF.

This clone was seen a few times. This chain uses TRBV5-1 with TRBJ2-2; D may be TRBD1 (5 bases). Germline CDR1 reads SGHRS; CDR2 reads YFSETQ. V lost 0 bases and J 0 bases, leaving 6 bases between the germline ends. The CDR3 is 15 residues long. Here the CDR3 reads CASSLEQANTGELFF. In DNA form, the CDR3 reads TGCGCCAGCAGCTTGGAACAGGCGAACACCGGGGAGCTGTTTTTT. Using reference TRBV5-1 and TRBJ2-2 for the parts outside the CDR3, the full variable domain is KAGVTQTPRYLIKTRGQQVTLSCSPISGHRSVSWYQQTPGQGLQFLFEYFSETQRNKGNFPGRFSGRQFSNSRSEMNVSTLELGDSALYLCASSLEQANTGELFFGEGSRLTVL.

The chain uses TRBV6-1 and TRBJ1-2; D is unresolved. Per the germline V gene, CDR1 is MNHNS and CDR2 is SASEGT. The germline V and J ends were trimmed by 3 bases and 0 bases, with 14 bases remaining between them. This CDR3 comprises 16 residues. CDR3 loop: CASSDLSGYSNYGYTF. As DNA, the CDR3 is TGTGCCAGCAGTGATCTGTCCGGATATTCTAACTATGGCTACACCTTC.

A note on this clone: An end of the junction differs from the germline gene, which may be a read error. The chain recombines TRBV14 with TRBJ2-2, with D uncertain. Germline CDR1 is SGHDN and CDR2 is FVKESK. This CDR3 has 12 amino acids. The CDR3 spells CASSQSTWELFF. The CDR3 DNA follows: TGTGCCAGCAGCCAATCCACCTGGGAGCTGTTTTTT.

In this sample, this clone turned up a few times. V and J are TRBV19 and TRBJ1-5; tentative D call: TRBD1 (6 bases). V lost 11 bases and J lost 7, with 12 bases in between. Germline V gives CDR1 LNHDA, CDR2 SQIVND (reference sequence). This CDR3 has 11 amino acids. DNA for the CDR3: TGTGCCTCGGGCGACAGGCAGCCCCAGCATTTT. Its protein is CASGDRQPQHF. Together with reference TRBV19 and TRBJ1-5, the CDR3 gives the full variable domain: DGGITQSPKYLFRKEGQNVTLSCEQNLNHDAMYWYRQDPGQGLRLIYYSQIVNDFQKGDIAEGYSVSREKKESFPLTVTSAQKNPTAFYLCASGDRQPQHFGDGTRLSIL.

A few counts support this clone. The V call is TRBV19, the J call TRBJ2-2; the D is unclear. Trimming took off 6 bases at V and 7 bases at J, with 15 bases between the two ends. This CDR3 has 14 residues. Germline-derived CDR1 and CDR2 are LNHDA and SQIVND (reference sequence). This chain's CDR3 is CASRVRRLGGELFF. The CDR3 region has the DNA TGTGCCAGTAGGGTCCGACGACTTGGCGGGGAGCTGTTTTTT.